The T cell receptor beta chain described here comes from a study of T cell responses to AZD1222 COVID-19 vaccine. Findings and caveats of the study: A reported finding is that nearly half of spike-specific TCRs target unmutated variant regions. Two AZD1222 administrations were followed by greater Spike-specific TCR breadth and depth.

The CDR3 contains 17 residues. Germline CDR1 and CDR2: SGHTA and FQGNSA. Trimming cost V 0 bases and J 0 bases, with 14 bases left between them. Here immunoSEQ multiplex PCR was the method, and the copy in TCRdb shows in-frame clones only, minus some. The sample carries under 70,000 clones, more than 70% recorded once. As to this clone: The antigen is undetermined.

The receptor was derived from an adult in good health. Sample: peripheral blood, taken on day 0 of AZD1222 vaccination. The chain carries TRBV7-2 and TRBJ1-1; D gene unclear. For the CDR3, the DNA is TGTGCCAGCAGCTTAGCAGGGAGGCCTTATATGAACACTGAAGCTTTCTTT. Translated, it gives CASSLAGRPYMNTEAFF.